A single sample gave rise to the 22 T cell receptor beta chains below, sequenced in a study of T cells in Graves' hyperthyroidism and ophthalmopathy. Amplification of TCR beta CDR3 regions was performed using RNA transcripts as template. HTBI primers drove first-round RT-PCR of the TCR CDR3. TCRdb fed the multiplex PCR reads into MiXCR, producing one record per CDR3 protein. Among approximately 100,000 distinct CDR3 sequences, about 45% were seen once, and the ten largest hold 20% to 30%. Material for sequencing was blood. These receptors all come from a man aged 40-55 years with Graves' hyperthyroidism.

This clonotype was recorded at least ten times. CDR3 nucleotide sequence: TGTGCCAGCAAGGATCAGGGCTATGGCTACACCTTC. Translation gives CASKDQGYGYTF. This chain links TRBV2 with TRBJ1-2; perhaps TRBD1 as D (5 bases). Between the trimmed V and J ends, which lost 7 bases and 4 bases, there was a span of 10 bases. Germline CDR1 is SNHLY and CDR2 is FYNNEI. The CDR3 sequence is 12 residues long.

On this clonotype: A read error may produce the germline difference seen at one junction end. V usage is TRBV7-2 and J usage is TRBJ1-2, with D uncertain. CDR1 is SGHTA, CDR2 FQGNSA, per germline. The CDR3 contains 13 residues. CDR3 region: CASSLVGHEGCTF. The CDR3, as DNA: TGTGCCAGCAGCTTAGTCGGCCATGAGGGCTGCACCTTC.

Ten or more counts support this clonotype. J is TRBJ2-7 and V is TRBV11-2; the match to TRBD1 covers 9 bases. J was trimmed by 4 bases and V by 3 bases; bases with no gene match: 7. CDR1 and CDR2 (germline): SGHAT, FQNNGV. This CDR3 comprises 15 residues. CDR3 amino acids: CASSFAGTGTYEQYF. The CDR3 DNA reads as TGTGCCAGCAGCTTCGCCGGGACAGGGACTTACGAGCAGTACTTC. The variable domain in full, with the rest retrieved from reference TRBV11-2 and TRBJ2-7, is EAGVAQSPRYKIIEKRQSVAFWCNPISGHATLYWYQQILGQGPKLLIQFQNNGVVDDSQLPKDRFSAERLKGVDSTLKIQPAKLEDSAVYLCASSFAGTGTYEQYFGPGTRLTVT.

V gene TRBV7-8 combines with J gene TRBJ2-7, with D tentatively TRBD1 (5 bases). Trimming took off 5 bases at V and 7 bases at J, with 18 bases between the two ends. The CDR3 loop spans 14 amino acids. The germline CDR1 and CDR2 sequences are SGHVS and FQNEAQ. The CDR3 coding sequence is TGTGCCAGCAGCCTCCGGGCAGGGAAGTGGGAGCAGTACTTC. The encoded protein is CASSLRAGKWEQYF.

The genes are TRBV7-2 and TRBJ2-7, with D unresolved. V dropped 1 base and J dropped 6 bases, with 10 bases sitting between them. The CDR3 totals 13 residues. The germline gives CDR1 SGHTA, CDR2 FQGNSA. CDR3 in amino acids: CASSLGRVREQYF. The CDR3 nucleotides are TGTGCCAGCAGCTTAGGAAGGGTACGCGAGCAGTACTTC. Filled out from reference TRBV7-2 and TRBJ2-7, the complete variable domain reads GAGVSQSPSNKVTEKGKDVELRCDPISGHTALYWYRQSLGQGLEFLIYFQGNSAPDKSGLPSDRFSAERTGGSVSTLTIQRTQQEDSAVYLCASSLGRVREQYFGPGTRLTVT.

The J gene is TRBJ1-5, the V gene TRBV12-3 or TRBV12-4, with TRBD1 as a possible D gene (5 bases). V was shortened by 2 bases and J by 4 bases, with 9 bases between the two germline ends. The CDR3 totals 14 residues. In DNA, the CDR3 is TGTGCCAGCAGTTTACCAGACAGAAATCAGCCCCAGCATTTT. Translated, it gives CASSLPDRNQPQHF.

The V and J genes are TRBV2 and TRBJ1-2; 12 nucleotides line up with TRBD1. The V gene end was trimmed by 8 bases and the J gene end by 2 bases; junction bases not matched to a gene: 3. This CDR3 spans 14 amino acids. Germline V gene data show CDR1 as SNHLY and CDR2 as FYNNEI. This chain's CDR3 is CASGDRGRNYGYTF. CDR3 bases: TGTGCCAGCGGGGACAGGGGGCGAAACTATGGCTACACCTTC.

As for this clonotype: The CDR3 does not end in the conserved phenylalanine or tryptophan, so this is likely a read error. The DNA is omitted, as the CDR3 cannot be located on it reliably, and the CDR3 follows TCRdb's listing. The chain combines TRBV9 with TRBJ2-5. In germline, CDR1 is SGDLS, CDR2 YYNGEE. The CDR3 is 8 amino acids long, termini counted. Here the CDR3 reads CASTTVVG.

This clonotype was recorded many times. The chain recombines TRBV10-3 with TRBJ1-2, with a possible D match to TRBD1 (6 bases). The CDR3 sequence is 12 residues long. Trimming removed 4 bases at V and 5 bases at J, with 8 bases between. Germline V CDR1 and CDR2: ENHRY, SYGVKD. CDR3: CAISAQGYGYTF. The CDR3 DNA follows: TGTGCCATCAGTGCGCAGGGGTATGGCTACACCTTC.

This clonotype came up once. The genes are TRBV10-3 and TRBJ2-7; D is unresolved. CDR1 is ENHRY and CDR2 is SYGVKD in the germline V gene. The CDR3 is 13 residues long. Trimming took off 5 bases at V and 0 bases at J, with 8 bases between the two ends. The CDR3 DNA is TGTGCCATCAGTCGCACAAACTCCTACGAGCAGTACTTC. Protein: CAISRTNSYEQYF.

This clonotype was counted ten times or more. The gene calls are TRBV5-1 and TRBJ2-1; D is undetermined. V was pared by 1 base and J by 8 bases, with 13 bases between. Germline V CDR1 and CDR2: SGHRS, YFSETQ. The CDR3 is 14 amino acids. The CDR3 sequence: CASSLMTVYDEQFF. Here the CDR3 DNA reads TGCGCCAGCAGCTTGATGACTGTTTATGATGAGCAGTTCTTC.

CDR3 bases: TGTGCCACCAGCAGAGATAGGGACAGGTGGCAACCGCCCCAGCATTTT. Its protein is CATSRDRDRWQPPQHF. The V and J genes are TRBV15 and TRBJ1-5; 8 nucleotides line up with TRBD1. This CDR3 is 16 amino acids long. CDR1 is LNHNV and CDR2 is YYDKDF in the germline V gene (reference sequence). Germline trimming cut 0 bases from V and 9 bases from J; bases unmatched to any gene: 10.

This clonotype was detected many times. DNA for the CDR3: TGTGCCAGCAGGACTCCTTCTGGGGCCAACGTCCTGACTTTC. Its protein is CASRTPSGANVLTF. This chain links TRBV2 with TRBJ2-6; D remains ambiguous. Trimming left V 6 bases short and J 1 base short, with 7 bases between. CDR1 and CDR2 (germline): SNHLY, FYNNEI. The CDR3 has 14 residues.

On this clonotype itself: A much larger clone lies a single base off, so this may be a read error. The chain uses TRBV20-1 and TRBJ2-1; 9 bases line up with TRBD2. In germline, CDR1 is DFQATT, CDR2 SNEGSKA (reference sequence). The CDR3 spans 16 residues. CDR3 DNA: TGCAGTGCTGGAGATTCGGCTAGCGGGGTAAACAATGAGCAGTTCTTC. Protein: CSAGDSASGVNNEQFF.

This chain joins TRBV10-2 and TRBJ1-6, with D possibly TRBD1 on 6 matching bases. The V end lost 2 bases, the J end lost 8 bases, and 13 bases lay between the germline ends. Germline CDR1 reads WSHSY; CDR2 reads SAAADI. The CDR3 is made up of 15 amino acids. CDR3: CASSEAGDFDSPLHF. CDR3 nucleotide sequence: TGCGCCAGCAGTGAGGCAGGGGATTTCGATTCACCCCTCCACTTT.

This clonotype was detected ten times or more. The chain recombines TRBV5-5 with TRBJ2-1; 12 bases fit TRBD2. Germline trimming cut 5 bases from V and 5 bases from J; bases unmatched to any gene: 2. CDR1 SGHKS and CDR2 YYEKEE come from the germline V gene (reference sequence). The CDR3 consists of 14 residues. The CDR3 protein is CASSTSGGHNEQFF. In nucleotides, the CDR3 is TGTGCCAGCAGTACTAGCGGGGGGCACAATGAGCAGTTCTTC.

The V call is TRBV29-1, the J call TRBJ1-1; possible D gene TRBD1, 6 bases. Trimming stripped 6 bases from V and 6 bases from J, with 11 bases between. CDR1 and CDR2 (germline): SQVTM, ANQGSEA. This CDR3 has 11 amino acids. The DNA of the CDR3 is TGCAGCGTACAGGGAGTCGCTGAAGCTTTCTTT. Its protein is CSVQGVAEAFF. The complete variable domain, with remaining parts taken from reference TRBV29-1 and TRBJ1-1, reads SAVISQKPSRDICQRGTSLTIQCQVDSQVTMMFWYRQQPGQSLTLIATANQGSEATYESGFVIDKFPISRPNLTFSTLTVSNMSPEDSSIYLCSVQGVAEAFFGQGTRLTVV.

This clonotype was counted many times. This sequence joins TRBV6-6 and TRBJ1-4; D remains unclear. V dropped 3 bases and J dropped 8 bases, with 10 bases sitting between them. Germline lookup yields CDR1 MNHNY and CDR2 SVGAGI (reference sequence). CDR3 size: 13 residues. CDR3 protein: CASSYGRKEKLFF. In DNA, the CDR3 is TGTGCCAGCAGTTATGGCAGGAAAGAAAAACTGTTTTTT.

The CDR3 nucleotides read TGCAGCGTTGCGGGATTGAACACTGAAGCTTTCTTT. It yields the protein CSVAGLNTEAFF. This chain uses TRBV20-1 with TRBJ1-1; D is undetermined. Germline V gives CDR1 DFQATT, CDR2 SNEGSKA (reference sequence). The length of the CDR3 is 12 residues.

Of note for this clonotype: One end of the junction varies from germline; a read error may be responsible. The rearrangement uses TRBV5-1 and TRBJ1-1; D may be TRBD1 (6 bases). The CDR3 has 15 residues. The germline V gene encodes CDR1 SGHRS and CDR2 YFSETQ. In DNA form, the CDR3 reads TGCGCCAGCAGCTACTACAGTGGGGGGGACACGGAAGCTTTCTTT. Translated: CASSYYSGGDTEAFF. The full variable domain, its missing parts supplied by reference TRBV5-1 and TRBJ1-1, is KAGVTQTPRYLIKTRGQQVTLSCSPISGHRSVSWYQQTPGQGLQFLFEYFSETQRNKGNFPGRFSGRQFSNSRSEMNVSTLELGDSALYLCASSYYSGGDTEAFFGQGTRLTVV.

The J gene is TRBJ2-1, the V gene TRBV11-2; TRBD2 matches at 7 bases. The CDR3 contains 14 residues. CDR1 SGHAT and CDR2 FQNNGV come from the germline V gene. V trimming: 5 bases; J trimming: 3 bases; junction bases outside the gene matches: 4. This CDR3 is CASSRLAVYNEQFF. DNA for the CDR3: TGTGCCAGCAGCCGGCTAGCGGTCTACAATGAGCAGTTCTTC.

This clonotype appeared many times. It is likely a read error, because the conserved phenylalanine at the end of the CDR3 is missing. The chain couples TRBV7-3 to TRBJ2-7; possibly TRBD1 or TRBD2 for D (5 bases each). The V end lost 3 bases, the J end lost 8 bases, and 17 bases lay between the germline ends. The CDR3 totals 14 residues. CDR1 and CDR2 from the germline V gene are SGHTA and FQGTGA. The CDR3, as DNA: TGTGCCAGCAGCTTGATGGGGACCGGGGATCAGCAGTACCTC. Translated, it gives CASSLMGTGDQQYL.